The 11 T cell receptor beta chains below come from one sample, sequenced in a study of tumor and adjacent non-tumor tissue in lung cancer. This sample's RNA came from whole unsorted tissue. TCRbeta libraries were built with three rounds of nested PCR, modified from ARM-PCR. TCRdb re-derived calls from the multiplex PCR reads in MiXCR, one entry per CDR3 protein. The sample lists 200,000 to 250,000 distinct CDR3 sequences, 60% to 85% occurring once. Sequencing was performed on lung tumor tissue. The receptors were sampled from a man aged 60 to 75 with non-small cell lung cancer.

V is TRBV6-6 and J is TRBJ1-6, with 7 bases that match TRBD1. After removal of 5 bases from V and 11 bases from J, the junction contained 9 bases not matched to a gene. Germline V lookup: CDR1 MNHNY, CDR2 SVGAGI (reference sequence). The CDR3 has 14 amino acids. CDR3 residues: CASSRGTVDTPLHF. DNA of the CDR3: TGTGCCAGCAGTCGTGGGACAGTCGATACACCCCTCCACTTT.

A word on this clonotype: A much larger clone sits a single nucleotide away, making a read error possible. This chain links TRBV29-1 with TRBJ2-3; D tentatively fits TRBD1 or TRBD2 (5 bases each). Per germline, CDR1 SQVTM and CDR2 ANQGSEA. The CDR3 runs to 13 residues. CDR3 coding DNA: TGCAGCGTCGAGAGGGGATCCACACATACGCAGTATTTT. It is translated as CSVERGSTHTQYF.

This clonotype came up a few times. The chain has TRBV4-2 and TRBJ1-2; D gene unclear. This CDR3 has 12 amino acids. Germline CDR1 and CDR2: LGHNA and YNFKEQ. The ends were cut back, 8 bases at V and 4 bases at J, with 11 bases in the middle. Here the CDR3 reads CASGRDSYGYTF. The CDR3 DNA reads TGTGCCAGCGGCCGAGACTCCTATGGCTACACCTTC.

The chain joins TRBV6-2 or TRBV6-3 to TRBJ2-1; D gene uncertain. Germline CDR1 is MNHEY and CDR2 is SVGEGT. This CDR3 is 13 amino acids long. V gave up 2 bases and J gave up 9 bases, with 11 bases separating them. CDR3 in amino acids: CASSYLRLREQFF. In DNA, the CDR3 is TGTGCCAGCAGTTACCTACGATTACGTGAGCAGTTCTTC.

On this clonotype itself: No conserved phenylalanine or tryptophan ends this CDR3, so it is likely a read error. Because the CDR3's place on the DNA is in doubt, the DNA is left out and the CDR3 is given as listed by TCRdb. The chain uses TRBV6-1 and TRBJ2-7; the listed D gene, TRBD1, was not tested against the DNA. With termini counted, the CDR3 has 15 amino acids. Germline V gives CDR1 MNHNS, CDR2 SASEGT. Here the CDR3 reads CASSGSGTGAHEQYL.

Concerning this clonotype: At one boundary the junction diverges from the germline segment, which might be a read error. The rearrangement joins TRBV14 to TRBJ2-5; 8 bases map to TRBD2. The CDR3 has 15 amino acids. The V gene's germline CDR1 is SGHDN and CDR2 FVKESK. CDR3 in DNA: TGTGCCGGCAGCAAATCCAGCGGGGGCCCAGAGACCCAGTACTTC. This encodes CAGSKSSGGPETQYF.

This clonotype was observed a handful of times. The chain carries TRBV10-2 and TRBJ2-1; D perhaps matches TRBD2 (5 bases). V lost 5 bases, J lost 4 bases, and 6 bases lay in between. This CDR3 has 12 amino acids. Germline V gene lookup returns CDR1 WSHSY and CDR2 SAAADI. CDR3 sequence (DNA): TGCGCCAGCAGTTGGACTTACAATGAGCAGTTCTTC. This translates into CASSWTYNEQFF.

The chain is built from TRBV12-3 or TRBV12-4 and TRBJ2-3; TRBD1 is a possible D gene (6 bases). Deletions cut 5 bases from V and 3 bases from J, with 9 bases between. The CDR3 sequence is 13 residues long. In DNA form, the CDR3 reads TGTGCCAGCAGTGCTCAGGGGACAGATACGCAGTATTTT. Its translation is CASSAQGTDTQYF.

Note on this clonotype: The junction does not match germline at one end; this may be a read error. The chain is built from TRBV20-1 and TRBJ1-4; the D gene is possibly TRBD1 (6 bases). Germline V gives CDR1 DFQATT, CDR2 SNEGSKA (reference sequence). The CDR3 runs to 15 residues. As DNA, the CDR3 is TGCAGTGCTAATCCCCCGGGACACGTAGCCGAAAAACTTTTTTTT. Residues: CSANPPGHVAEKLFF.

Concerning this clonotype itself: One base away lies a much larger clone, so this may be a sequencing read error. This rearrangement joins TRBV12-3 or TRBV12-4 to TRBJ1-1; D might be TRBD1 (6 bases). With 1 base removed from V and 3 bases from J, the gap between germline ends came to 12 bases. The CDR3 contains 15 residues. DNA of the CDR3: TGTGCCAGCAGTTTAGGGCGTGAGGGGGACACTGAAGCTTTCTTT. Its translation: CASSLGREGDTEAFF.

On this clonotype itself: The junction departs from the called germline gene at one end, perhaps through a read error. The CDR3, as DNA: TGTGCCAGCAACTTACATCCCGGCTATGAAGTTTTCTTT. Translating gives CASNLHPGYEVFF. The V call is TRBV11-2, the J call TRBJ1-1; D remains unclear. The germline V gene has CDR1 SGHAT and CDR2 FQNNGV. The CDR3 is made up of 13 amino acids.